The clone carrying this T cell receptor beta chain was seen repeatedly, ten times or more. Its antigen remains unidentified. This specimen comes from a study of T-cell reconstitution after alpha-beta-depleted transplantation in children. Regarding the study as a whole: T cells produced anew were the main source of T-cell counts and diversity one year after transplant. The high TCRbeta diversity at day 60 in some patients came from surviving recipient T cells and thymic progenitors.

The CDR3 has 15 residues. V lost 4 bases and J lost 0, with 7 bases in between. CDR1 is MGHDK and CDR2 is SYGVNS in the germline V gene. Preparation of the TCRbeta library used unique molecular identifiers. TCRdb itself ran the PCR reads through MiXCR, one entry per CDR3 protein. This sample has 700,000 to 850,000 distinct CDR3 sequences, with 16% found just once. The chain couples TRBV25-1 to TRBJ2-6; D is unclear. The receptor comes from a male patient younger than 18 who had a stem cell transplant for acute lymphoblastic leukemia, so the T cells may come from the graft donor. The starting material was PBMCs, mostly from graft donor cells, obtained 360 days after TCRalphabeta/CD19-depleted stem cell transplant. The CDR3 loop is CASSGVNSGANVLTF. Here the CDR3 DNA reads TGTGCCAGCAGTGGGGTCAACTCTGGGGCCAACGTCCTGACTTTC.